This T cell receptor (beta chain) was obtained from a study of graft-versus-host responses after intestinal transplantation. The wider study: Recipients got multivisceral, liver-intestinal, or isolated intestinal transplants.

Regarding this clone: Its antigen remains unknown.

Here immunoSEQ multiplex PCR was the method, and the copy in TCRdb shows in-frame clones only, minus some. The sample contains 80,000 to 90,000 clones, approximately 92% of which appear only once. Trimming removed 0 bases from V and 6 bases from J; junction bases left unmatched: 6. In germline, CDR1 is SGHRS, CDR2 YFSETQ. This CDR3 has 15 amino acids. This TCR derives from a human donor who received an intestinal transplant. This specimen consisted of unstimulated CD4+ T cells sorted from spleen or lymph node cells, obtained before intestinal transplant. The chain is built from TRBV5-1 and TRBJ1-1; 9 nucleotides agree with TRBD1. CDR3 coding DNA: TGCGCCAGCAGCTTGGTGGGACAGGGAAGCGCTGAAGCTTTCTTT. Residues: CASSLVGQGSAEAFF.